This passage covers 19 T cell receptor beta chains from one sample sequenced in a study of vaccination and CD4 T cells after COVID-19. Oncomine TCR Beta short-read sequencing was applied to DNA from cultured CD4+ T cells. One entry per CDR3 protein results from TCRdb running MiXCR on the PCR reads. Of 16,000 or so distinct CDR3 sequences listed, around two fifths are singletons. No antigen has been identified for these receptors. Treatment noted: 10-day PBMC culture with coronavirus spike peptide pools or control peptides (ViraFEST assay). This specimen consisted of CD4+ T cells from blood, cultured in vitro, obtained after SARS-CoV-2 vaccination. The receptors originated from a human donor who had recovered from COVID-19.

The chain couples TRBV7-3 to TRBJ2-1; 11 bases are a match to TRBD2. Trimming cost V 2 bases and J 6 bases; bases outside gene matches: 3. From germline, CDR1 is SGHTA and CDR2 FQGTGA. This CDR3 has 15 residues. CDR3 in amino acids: CASSLLAGGSNEQFF. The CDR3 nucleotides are TGTGCCAGCAGCTTACTAGCGGGAGGTTCCAATGAGCAGTTCTTC.

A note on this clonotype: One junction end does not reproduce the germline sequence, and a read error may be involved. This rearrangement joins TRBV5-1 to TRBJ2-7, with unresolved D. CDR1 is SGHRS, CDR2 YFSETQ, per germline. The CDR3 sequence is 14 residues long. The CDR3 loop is CASSSTAGTYEQYF. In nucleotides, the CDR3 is TGTGCCAGCAGCTCCACGGCCGGTACCTACGAGCAGTACTTC.

The CDR3 sequence: CASSQDYYGLQSSYEQYF. The CDR3 nucleotides are TGCGCCAGCAGCCAAGATTATTATGGCTTGCAGTCCTCCTACGAGCAGTACTTC. The rearrangement uses TRBV4-3 and TRBJ2-7; D uncertain. In germline, CDR1 is LGHNA, CDR2 YSLEER. Between the trimmed V and J ends, which lost 0 bases and 0 bases, there was a span of 18 bases. The CDR3 has 18 amino acids.

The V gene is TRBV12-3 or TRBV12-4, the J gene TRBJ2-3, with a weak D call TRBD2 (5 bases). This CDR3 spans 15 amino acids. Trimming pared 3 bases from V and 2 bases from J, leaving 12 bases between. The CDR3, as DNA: TGTGCCAGCAGTTTTCCTACGGGATACACAGATACGCAGTATTTT. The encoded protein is CASSFPTGYTDTQYF.

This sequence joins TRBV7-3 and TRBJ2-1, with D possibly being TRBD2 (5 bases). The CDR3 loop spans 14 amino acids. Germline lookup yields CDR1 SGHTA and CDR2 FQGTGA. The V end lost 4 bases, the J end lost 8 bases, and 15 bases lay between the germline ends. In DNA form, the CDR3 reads TGTGCCAGCAGCTCACGACTAAACAGTGATGAGCAGTTCTTC. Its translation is CASSSRLNSDEQFF. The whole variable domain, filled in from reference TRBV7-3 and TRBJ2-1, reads GAGVSQTPSNKVTEKGKYVELRCDPISGHTALYWYRQSLGQGPEFLIYFQGTGAADDSGLPNDRFFAVRPEGSVSTLKIQRTERGDSAVYLCASSSRLNSDEQFFGPGTRLTVL.

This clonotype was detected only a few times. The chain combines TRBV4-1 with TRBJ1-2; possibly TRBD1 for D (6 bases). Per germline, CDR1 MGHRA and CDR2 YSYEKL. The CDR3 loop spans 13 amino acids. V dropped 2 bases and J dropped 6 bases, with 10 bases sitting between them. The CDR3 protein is CASSQRGGDGYTF. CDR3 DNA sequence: TGCGCCAGCAGCCAAAGGGGGGGGGATGGCTACACCTTC.

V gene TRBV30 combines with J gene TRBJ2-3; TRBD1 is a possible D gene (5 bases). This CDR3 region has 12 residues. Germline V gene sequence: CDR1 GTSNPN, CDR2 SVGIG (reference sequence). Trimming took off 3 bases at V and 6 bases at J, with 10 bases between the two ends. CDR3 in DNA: TGTGCCTGGAGCTCAGGGCGTGATACGCAGTATTTT. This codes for CAWSSGRDTQYF.

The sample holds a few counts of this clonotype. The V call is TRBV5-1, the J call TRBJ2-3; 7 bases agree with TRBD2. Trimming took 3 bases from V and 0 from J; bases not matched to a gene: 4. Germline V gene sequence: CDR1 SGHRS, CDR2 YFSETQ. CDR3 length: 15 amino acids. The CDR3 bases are TGCGCCAGCAGCTCGGCGGGAGCTAGCACAGATACGCAGTATTTT. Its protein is CASSSAGASTDTQYF.

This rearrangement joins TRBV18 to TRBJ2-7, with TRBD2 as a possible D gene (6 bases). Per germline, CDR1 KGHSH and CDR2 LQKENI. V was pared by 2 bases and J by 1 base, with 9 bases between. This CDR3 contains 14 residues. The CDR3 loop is CASSPWEDSYEQYF. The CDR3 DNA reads TGTGCCAGCTCACCATGGGAGGATTCCTACGAGCAGTACTTC.

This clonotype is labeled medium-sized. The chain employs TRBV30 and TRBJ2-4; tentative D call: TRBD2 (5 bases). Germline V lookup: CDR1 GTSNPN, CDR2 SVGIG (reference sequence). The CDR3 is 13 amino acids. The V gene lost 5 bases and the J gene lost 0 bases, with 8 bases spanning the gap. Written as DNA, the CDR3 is TGTGCCTGGGGAGGACTAGCCAAAAACATTCAGTACTTC. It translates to CAWGGLAKNIQYF.

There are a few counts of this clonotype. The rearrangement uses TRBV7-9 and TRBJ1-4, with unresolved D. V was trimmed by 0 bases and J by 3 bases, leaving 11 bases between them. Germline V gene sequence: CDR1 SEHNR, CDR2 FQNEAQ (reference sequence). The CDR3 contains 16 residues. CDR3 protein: CASSLAMGSANEKLFF. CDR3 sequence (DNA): TGTGCCAGCAGCTTAGCGATGGGGTCGGCTAATGAAAAACTGTTTTTT.

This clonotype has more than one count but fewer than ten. The CDR3 DNA reads as TGTGCCACCAAGTCTCCCTACTCGGGGGTTAGCTATGGCTACACCTTC. Its protein product is CATKSPYSGVSYGYTF. The chain uses TRBV6-1 and TRBJ1-2, with D perhaps matching TRBD1 (5 bases). V was shortened by 10 bases and J by 4 bases, with 25 bases between the two germline ends. In germline, CDR1 is MNHNS, CDR2 SASEGT. The CDR3 consists of 16 residues.

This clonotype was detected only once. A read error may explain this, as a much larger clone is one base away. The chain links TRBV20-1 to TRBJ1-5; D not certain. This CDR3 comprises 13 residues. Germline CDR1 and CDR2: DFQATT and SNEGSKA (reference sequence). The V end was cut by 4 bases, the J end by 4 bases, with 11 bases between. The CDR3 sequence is CSATTGPNQPQHF. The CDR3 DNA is TGCAGTGCTACTACCGGACCTAATCAGCCCCAGCATTTT.

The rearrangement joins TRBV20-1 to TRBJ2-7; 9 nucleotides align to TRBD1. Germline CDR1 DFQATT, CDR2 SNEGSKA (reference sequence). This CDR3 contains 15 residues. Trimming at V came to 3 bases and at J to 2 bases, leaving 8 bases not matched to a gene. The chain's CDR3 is CSASYSGTGTYEQYF. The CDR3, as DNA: TGCAGTGCTAGTTATTCCGGGACAGGGACCTACGAGCAGTACTTC.

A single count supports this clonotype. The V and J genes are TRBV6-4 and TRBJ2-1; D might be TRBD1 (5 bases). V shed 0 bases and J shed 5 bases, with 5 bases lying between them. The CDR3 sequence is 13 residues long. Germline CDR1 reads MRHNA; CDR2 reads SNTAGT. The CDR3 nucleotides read TGTGCCAGCAGTGACTCGGACAACAATGAGCAGTTCTTC. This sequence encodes CASSDSDNNEQFF.

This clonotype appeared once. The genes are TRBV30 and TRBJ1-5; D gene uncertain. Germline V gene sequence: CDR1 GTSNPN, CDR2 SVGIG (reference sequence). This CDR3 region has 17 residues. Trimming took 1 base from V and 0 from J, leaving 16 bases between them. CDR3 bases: TGTGCCTGGAGTGCCAGTACGGGAGCCTATAGCAATCAGCCCCAGCATTTT. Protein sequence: CAWSASTGAYSNQPQHF.

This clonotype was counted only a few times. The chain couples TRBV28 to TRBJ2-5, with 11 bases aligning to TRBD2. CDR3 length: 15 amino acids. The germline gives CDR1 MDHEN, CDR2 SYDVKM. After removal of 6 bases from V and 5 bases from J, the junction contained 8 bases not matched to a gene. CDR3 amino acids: CASRTVAGGRETQYF. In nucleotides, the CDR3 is TGTGCCAGCAGGACAGTAGCGGGAGGGCGGGAGACCCAGTACTTC.

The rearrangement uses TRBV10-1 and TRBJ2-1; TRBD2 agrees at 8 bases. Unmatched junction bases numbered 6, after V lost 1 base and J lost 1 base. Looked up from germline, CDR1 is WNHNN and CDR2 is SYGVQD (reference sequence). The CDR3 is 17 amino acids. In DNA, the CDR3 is TGCGCCAGCAGTGAGTACCGTAGCGGGACTTCCTACAATGAGCAGTTCTTC. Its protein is CASSEYRSGTSYNEQFF.

This chain's CDR3 is CASSLRHQRTDTQYF. The CDR3 DNA reads TGTGCCAGCAGCTTGAGACACCAACGCACAGATACGCAGTATTTT. V and J are TRBV7-9 and TRBJ2-3; D unclear. The CDR3 is 15 amino acids. CDR1 and CDR2 (germline): SEHNR, FQNEAQ (reference sequence). Trimming stripped 3 bases from V and 1 base from J, with 11 bases between.